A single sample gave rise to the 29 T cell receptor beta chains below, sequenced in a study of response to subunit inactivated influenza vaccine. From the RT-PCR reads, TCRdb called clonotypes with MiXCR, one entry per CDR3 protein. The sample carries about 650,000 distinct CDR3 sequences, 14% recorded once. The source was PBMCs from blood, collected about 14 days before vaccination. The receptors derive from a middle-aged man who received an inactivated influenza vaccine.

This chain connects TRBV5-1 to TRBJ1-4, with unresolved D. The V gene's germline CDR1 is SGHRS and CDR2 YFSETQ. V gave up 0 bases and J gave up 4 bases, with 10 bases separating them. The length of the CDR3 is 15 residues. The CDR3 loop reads CASSLGADNNEKLFF. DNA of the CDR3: TGCGCCAGCAGCTTGGGGGCCGACAATAATGAAAAACTGTTTTTT.

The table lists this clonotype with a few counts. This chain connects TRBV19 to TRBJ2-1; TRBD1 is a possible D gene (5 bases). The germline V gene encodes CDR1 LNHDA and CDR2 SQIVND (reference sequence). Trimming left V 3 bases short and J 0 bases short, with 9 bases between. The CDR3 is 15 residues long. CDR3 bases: TGTGCCAGTAGTATTCTAGGACACTCCTACAATGAGCAGTTCTTC. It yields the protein CASSILGHSYNEQFF.

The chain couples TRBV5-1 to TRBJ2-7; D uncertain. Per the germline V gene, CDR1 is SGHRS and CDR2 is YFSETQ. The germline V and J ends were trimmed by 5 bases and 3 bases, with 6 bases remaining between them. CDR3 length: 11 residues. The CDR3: CASRYDYEQYF. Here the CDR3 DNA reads TGCGCCAGCAGGTACGACTACGAGCAGTACTTC.

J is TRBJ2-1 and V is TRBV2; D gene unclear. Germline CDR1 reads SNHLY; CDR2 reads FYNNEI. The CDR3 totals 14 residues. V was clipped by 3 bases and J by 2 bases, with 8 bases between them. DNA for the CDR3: TGTGCCAGCAGTGACCCTTACGCCTACAATGAGCAGTTCTTC. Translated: CASSDPYAYNEQFF.

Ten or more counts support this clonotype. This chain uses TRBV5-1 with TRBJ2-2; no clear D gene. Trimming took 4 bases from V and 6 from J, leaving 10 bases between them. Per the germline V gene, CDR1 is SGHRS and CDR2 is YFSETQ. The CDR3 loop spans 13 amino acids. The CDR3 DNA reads TGCGCCAGCAGCCCGGCAGCCCCCGGGGAGCTGTTTTTT. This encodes CASSPAAPGELFF.

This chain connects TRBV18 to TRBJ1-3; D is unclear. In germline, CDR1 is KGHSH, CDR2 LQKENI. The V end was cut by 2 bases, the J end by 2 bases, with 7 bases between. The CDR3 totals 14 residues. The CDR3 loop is CASSPGVPGNTIYF. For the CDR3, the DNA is TGTGCCAGCTCACCAGGGGTTCCTGGAAACACCATATATTTT.

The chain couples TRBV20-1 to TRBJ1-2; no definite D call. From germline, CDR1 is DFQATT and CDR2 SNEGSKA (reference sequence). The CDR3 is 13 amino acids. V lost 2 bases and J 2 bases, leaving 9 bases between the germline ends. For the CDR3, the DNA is TGCAGTGCTAGATCCCAGATGAACTATGGCTACACCTTC. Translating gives CSARSQMNYGYTF.

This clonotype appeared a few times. Here the CDR3 reads CASKHERGGLYEQYF. In DNA, the CDR3 is TGTGCCAGCAAACATGAGCGGGGGGGCCTCTACGAGCAGTACTTC. The rearrangement links TRBV28 to TRBJ2-7; TRBD2 matches at 10 bases. V shed 7 bases and J 3 bases; nucleotides not matched to a gene: 9. This CDR3 is 15 amino acids long. CDR1 is MDHEN and CDR2 is SYDVKM in the germline V gene.

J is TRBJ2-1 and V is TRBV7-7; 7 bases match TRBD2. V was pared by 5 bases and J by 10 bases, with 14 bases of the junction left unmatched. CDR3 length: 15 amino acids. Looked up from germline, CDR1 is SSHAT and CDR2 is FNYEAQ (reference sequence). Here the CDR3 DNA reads TGTGCCAGCAGCCCTTTAGCGGGCCCGACTGGAGAGCAGTTCTTC. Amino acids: CASSPLAGPTGEQFF.

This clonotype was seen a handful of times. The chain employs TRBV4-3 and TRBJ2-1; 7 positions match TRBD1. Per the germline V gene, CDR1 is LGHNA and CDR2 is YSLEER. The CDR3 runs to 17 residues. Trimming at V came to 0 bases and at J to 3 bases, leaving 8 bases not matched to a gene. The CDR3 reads CASSQDFRDSIYNEQFF. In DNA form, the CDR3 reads TGCGCCAGCAGCCAAGATTTCCGGGACAGTATCTACAATGAGCAGTTCTTC.

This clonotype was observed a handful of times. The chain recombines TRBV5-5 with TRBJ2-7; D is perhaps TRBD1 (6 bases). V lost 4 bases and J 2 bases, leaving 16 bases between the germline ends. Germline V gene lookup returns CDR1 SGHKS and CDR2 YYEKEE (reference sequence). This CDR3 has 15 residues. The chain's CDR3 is CASSRITGIPYEQYF. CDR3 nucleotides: TGTGCCAGCAGCCGAATTACAGGGATTCCCTACGAGCAGTACTTC.

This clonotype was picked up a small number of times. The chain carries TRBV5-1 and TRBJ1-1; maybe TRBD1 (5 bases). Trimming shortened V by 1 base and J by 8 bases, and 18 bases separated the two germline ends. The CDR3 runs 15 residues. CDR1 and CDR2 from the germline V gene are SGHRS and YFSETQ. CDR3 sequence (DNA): TGCGCCAGCAGCTTGTATACGGGGCCGGGTGGGGAAGCTTTCTTT. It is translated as CASSLYTGPGGEAFF.

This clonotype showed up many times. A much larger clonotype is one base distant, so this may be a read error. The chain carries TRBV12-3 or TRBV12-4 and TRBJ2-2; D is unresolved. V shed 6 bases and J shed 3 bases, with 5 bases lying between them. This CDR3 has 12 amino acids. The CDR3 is CASRWDTGELFF. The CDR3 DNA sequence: TGTGCCAGCAGATGGGACACCGGGGAGCTGTTTTTT.

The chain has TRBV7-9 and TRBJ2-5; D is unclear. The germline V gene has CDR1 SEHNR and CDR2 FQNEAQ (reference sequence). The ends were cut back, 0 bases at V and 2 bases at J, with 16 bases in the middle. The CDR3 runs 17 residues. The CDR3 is CASSLAAGWRSQETQYF. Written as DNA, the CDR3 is TGTGCCAGCAGCTTAGCCGCCGGTTGGCGATCTCAAGAGACCCAGTACTTC.

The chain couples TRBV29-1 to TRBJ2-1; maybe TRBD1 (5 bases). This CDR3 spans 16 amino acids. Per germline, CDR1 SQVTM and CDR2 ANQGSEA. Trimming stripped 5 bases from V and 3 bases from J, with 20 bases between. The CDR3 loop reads CSVITRAARGYNEQFF. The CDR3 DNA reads TGCAGCGTTATAACCAGGGCTGCTCGTGGCTACAATGAGCAGTTCTTC.

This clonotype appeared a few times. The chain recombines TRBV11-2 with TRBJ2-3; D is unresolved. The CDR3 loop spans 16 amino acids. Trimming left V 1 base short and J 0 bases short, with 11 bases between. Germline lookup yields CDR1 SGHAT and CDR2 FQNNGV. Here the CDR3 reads CASSLVQQTSTDTQYF. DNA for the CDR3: TGTGCCAGCAGCTTAGTACAGCAAACTAGCACAGATACGCAGTATTTT. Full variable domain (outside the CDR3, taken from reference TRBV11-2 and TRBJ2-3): EAGVAQSPRYKIIEKRQSVAFWCNPISGHATLYWYQQILGQGPKLLIQFQNNGVVDDSQLPKDRFSAERLKGVDSTLKIQPAKLEDSAVYLCASSLVQQTSTDTQYFGPGTRLTVL.

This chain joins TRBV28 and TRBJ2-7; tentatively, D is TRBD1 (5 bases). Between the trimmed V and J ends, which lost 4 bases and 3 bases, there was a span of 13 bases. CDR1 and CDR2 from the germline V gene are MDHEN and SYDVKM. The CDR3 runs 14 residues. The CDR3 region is CASSSQGVVYEQYF. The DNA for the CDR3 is TGTGCCAGCAGTTCCCAGGGTGTGGTCTACGAGCAGTACTTC.

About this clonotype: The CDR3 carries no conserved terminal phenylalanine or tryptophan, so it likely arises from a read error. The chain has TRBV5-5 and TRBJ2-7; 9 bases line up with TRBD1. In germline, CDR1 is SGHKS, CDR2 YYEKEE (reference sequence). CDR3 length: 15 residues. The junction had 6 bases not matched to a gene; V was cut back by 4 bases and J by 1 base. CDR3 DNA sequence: TGTGCCAGCAGCAGACAGGGACAGGGTTCCTACGAGCAGTACTAC. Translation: CASSRQGQGSYEQYY.

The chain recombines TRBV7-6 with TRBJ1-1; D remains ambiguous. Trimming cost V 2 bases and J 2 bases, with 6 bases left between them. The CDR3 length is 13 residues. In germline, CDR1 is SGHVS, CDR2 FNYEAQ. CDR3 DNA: TGTGCCAGCAGCTTAAACTTCAACACTGAAGCTTTCTTT. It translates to CASSLNFNTEAFF.

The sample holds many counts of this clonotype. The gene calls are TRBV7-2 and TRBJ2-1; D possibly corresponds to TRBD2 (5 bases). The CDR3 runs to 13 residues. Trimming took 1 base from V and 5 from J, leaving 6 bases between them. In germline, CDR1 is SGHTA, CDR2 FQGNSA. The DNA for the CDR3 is TGTGCCAGCAGCTTAGACGGGGACAATGAGCAGTTCTTC. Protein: CASSLDGDNEQFF.

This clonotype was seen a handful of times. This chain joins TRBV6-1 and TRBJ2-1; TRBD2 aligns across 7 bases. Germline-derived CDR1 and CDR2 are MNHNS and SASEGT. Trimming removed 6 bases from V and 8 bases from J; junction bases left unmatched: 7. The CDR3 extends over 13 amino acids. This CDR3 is CASRRTSRYEQFF. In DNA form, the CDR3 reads TGTGCCAGCAGACGGACTAGTCGTTATGAGCAGTTCTTC.

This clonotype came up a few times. The CDR3 nucleotides are TGTGCCAGCAACATAGCGGGAGGGGGGAATGAGCAGTTCTTC. Translating it yields CASNIAGGGNEQFF. The gene calls are TRBV28 and TRBJ2-1; 11 bases fit TRBD2. The CDR3 consists of 14 residues. Germline V lookup: CDR1 MDHEN, CDR2 SYDVKM. The J segment lost 7 bases and the V segment lost 7 bases, leaving 6 bases of the junction unmatched.

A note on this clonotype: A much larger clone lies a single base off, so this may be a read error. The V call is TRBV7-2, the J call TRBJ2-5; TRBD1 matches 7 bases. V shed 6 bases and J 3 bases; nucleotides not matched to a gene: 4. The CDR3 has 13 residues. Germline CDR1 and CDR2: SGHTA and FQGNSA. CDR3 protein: CASRTGVEETQYF. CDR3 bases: TGTGCCAGCAGAACAGGGGTTGAAGAGACCCAGTACTTC.

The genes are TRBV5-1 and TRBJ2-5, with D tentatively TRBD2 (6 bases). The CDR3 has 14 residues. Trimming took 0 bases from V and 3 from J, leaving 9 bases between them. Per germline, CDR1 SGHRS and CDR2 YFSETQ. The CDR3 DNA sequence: TGCGCCAGCAGCTTGGTATCGGGGGAAGAGACCCAGTACTTC. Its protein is CASSLVSGEETQYF.

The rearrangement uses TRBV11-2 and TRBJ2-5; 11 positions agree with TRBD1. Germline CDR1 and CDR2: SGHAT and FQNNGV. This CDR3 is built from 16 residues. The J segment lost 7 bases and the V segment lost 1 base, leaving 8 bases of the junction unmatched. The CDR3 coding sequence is TGTGCCAGCAGCTTAGTTCGGGACAGGGGGTCTTGGACCCAGTACTTC. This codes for CASSLVRDRGSWTQYF.

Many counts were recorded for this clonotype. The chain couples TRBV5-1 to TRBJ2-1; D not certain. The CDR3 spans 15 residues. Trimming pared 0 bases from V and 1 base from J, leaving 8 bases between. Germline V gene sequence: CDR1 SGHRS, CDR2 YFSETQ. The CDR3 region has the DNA TGCGCCAGCAGCTTGGCGGGTGAATCCTACAATGAGCAGTTCTTC. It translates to CASSLAGESYNEQFF. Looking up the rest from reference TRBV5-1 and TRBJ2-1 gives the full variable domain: KAGVTQTPRYLIKTRGQQVTLSCSPISGHRSVSWYQQTPGQGLQFLFEYFSETQRNKGNFPGRFSGRQFSNSRSEMNVSTLELGDSALYLCASSLAGESYNEQFFGPGTRLTVL.

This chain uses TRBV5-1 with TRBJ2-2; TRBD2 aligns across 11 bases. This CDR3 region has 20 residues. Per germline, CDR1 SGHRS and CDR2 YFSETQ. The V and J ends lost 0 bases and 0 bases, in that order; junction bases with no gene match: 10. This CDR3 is CASSLVRSGRDSANTGELFF. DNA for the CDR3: TGCGCCAGCAGCTTGGTTCGTAGCGGGAGGGACTCCGCGAACACCGGGGAGCTGTTTTTT.

CDR3 region: CASSLFLAEDGDEQFF. CDR3 DNA sequence: TGTGCCAGCAGTTTATTTCTAGCGGAAGATGGGGATGAGCAGTTCTTC. The chain recombines TRBV12-3 or TRBV12-4 with TRBJ2-1; 7 bases are shared with TRBD2. The CDR3 runs to 16 residues. With V trimmed by 2 bases and J by 8 bases, 12 bases remained unmatched.

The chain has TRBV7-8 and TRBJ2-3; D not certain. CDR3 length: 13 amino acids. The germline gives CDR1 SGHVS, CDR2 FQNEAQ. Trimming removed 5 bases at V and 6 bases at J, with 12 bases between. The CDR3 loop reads CASSPRVGDTQYF. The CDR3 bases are TGTGCCAGCAGCCCAAGAGTTGGCGATACGCAGTATTTT.